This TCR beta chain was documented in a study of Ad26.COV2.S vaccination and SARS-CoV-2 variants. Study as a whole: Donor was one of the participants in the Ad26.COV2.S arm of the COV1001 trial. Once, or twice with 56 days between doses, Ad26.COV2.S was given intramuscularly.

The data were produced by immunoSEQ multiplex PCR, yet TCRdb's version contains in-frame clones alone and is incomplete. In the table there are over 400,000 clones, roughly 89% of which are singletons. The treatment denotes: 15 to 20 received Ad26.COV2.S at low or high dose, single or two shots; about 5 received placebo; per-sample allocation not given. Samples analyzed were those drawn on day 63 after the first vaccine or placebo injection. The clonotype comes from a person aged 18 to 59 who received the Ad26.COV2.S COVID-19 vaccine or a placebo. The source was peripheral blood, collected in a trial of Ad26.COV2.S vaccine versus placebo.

The DNA for the CDR3 is TGCGCCAGCAGCGACCTCATTCGGGGCTACACCTTC. It encodes CASSDLIRGYTF. The chain carries TRBV5-1 and TRBJ1-2, with D uncertain. This CDR3 is 12 amino acids long. V gave up 4 bases and J gave up 8 bases, with 12 bases separating them. Germline V gives CDR1 SGHRS, CDR2 YFSETQ.